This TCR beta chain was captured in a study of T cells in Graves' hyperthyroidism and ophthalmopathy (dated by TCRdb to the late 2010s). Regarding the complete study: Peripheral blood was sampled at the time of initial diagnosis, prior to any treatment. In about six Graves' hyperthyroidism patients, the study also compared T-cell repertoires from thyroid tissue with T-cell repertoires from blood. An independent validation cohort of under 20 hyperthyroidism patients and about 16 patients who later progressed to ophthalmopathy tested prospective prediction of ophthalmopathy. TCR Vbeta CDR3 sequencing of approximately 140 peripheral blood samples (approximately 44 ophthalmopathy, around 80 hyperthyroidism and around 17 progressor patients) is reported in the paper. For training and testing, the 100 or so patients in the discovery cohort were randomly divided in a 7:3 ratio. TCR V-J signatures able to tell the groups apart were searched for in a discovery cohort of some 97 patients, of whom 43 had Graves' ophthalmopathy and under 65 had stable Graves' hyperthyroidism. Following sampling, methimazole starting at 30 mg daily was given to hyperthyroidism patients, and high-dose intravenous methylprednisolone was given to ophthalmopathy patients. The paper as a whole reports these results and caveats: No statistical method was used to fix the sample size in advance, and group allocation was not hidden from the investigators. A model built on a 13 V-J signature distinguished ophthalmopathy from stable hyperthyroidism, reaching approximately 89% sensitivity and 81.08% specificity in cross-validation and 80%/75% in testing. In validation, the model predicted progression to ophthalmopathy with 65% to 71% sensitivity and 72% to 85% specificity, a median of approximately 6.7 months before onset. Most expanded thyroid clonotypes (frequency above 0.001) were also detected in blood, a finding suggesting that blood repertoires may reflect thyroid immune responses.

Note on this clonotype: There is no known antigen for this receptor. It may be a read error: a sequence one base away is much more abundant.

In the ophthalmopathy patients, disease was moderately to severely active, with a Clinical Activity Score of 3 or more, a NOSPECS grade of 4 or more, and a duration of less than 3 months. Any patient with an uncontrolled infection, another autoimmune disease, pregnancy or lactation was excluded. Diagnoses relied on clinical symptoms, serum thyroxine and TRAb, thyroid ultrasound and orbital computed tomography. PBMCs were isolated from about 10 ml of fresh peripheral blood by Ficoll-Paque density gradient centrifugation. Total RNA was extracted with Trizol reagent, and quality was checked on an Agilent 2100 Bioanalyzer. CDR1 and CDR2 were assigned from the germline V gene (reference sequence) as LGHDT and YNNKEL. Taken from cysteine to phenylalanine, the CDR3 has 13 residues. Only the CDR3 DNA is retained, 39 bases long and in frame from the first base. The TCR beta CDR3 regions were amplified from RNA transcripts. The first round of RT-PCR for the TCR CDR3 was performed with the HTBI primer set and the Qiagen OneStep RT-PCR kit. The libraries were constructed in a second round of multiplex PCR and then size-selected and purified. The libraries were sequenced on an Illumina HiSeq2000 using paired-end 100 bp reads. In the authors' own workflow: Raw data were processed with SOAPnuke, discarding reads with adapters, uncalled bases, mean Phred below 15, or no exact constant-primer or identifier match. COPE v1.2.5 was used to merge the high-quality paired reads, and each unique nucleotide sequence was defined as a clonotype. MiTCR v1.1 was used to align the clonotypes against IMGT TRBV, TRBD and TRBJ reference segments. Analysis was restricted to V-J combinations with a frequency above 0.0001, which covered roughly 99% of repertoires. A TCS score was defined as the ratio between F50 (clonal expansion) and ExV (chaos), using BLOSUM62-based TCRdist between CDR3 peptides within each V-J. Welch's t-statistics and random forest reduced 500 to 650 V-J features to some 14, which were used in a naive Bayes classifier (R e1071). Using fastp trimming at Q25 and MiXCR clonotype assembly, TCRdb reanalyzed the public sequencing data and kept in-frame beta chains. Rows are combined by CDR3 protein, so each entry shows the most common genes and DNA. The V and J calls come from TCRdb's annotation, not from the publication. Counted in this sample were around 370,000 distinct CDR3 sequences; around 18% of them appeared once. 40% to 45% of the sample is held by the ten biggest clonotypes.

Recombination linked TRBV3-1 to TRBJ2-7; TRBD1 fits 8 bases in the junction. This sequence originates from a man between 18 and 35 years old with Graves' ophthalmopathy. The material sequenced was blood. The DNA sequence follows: TGTACCAGCAGCTCCGACAGGGGTTACGAGCAGTACTTC. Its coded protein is CTSSSDRGYEQYF.